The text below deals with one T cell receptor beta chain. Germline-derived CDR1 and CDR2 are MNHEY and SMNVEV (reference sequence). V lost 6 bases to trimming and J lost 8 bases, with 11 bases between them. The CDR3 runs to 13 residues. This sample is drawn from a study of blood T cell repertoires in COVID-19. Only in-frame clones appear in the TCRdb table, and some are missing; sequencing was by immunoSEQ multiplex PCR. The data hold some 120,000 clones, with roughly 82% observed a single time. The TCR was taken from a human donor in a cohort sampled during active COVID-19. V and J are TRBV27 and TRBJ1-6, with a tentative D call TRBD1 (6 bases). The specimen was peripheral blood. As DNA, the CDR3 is TGTGCCAGCAGATTCAGGGGCGATTCACCCCTCCACTTT. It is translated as CASRFRGDSPLHF.